The clone carrying this T cell receptor (beta chain) came up many times. The antigen is undetermined. The CDR3 contains 15 residues. Trimming removed 4 bases at V and 0 bases at J, with 10 bases between. Germline CDR1 reads MNHEY; CDR2 reads SVGAGI. This sample was taken from a study of T-cell reconstitution after alpha-beta-depleted transplantation in children. Study conclusions and caveats: Some patients' high day-60 TCRbeta diversity was traced to surviving recipient T cells and thymic progenitors.

TCRbeta library construction was performed incorporating unique molecular identifiers. Using its own MiXCR run on the PCR reads, TCRdb lists one record per CDR3 protein. The data show about 260,000 distinct CDR3 sequences, with about 9.9% seen just once and 20% to 30% held by the top ten. The chain uses TRBV6-5 and TRBJ1-3, with a possible D match to TRBD1 (5 bases). Sequenced here: peripheral blood, sampled 180 days after TCRalphabeta/CD19-depleted stem cell transplant. This clonotype was obtained from a male patient aged 2-15 years who had a stem cell transplant for chronic granulomatous disease, so the T cells may come from the graft donor. The CDR3 spells CASSSGTSSGNTIYF. The DNA for the CDR3 is TGTGCCAGCAGTTCCGGGACTTCCTCTGGAAACACCATATATTTT.